What follows are 29 T cell receptor beta chains derived from one specimen sequenced in a study of tumor and adjacent non-tumor tissue in lung cancer. TCRbeta libraries were built with three rounds of nested PCR, modified from ARM-PCR. In TCRdb, the multiplex PCR reads were re-called with MiXCR into one record per CDR3 protein. The table has some 95,000 distinct CDR3 sequences, less than 85% seen once. No cell sorting was done before RNA was extracted from the tissue. More than 3 cm separated this lung sample from the edge of the tumor. The sample consisted of distant non-tumor lung tissue. Receptors originate from a man aged 55 to 70 with small cell lung cancer.

A note on this clonotype: The junction shows a germline mismatch at one end, possibly a read error. The V gene is TRBV12-3 or TRBV12-4, the J gene TRBJ1-2; tentatively, D is TRBD1 (5 bases). The CDR3 is 14 residues long. In nucleotides, the CDR3 is TGTGCCTGCAGTGGGGGATACGCTAACTATGGCTACACCTTC. As protein: CACSGGYANYGYTF.

This clonotype was counted only a few times. One junction end disagrees with the germline gene, perhaps due to a read error. The V call is TRBV4-2, the J call TRBJ2-2; D might be TRBD2 (5 bases). This CDR3 has 16 residues. Germline CDR1 is LGHNA and CDR2 is YNFKEQ. CDR3 in DNA: TGTGCCAATAGCCAAGATCTGAGGGCGAACACCCGGGAGCTGTTTTTT. This codes for CANSQDLRANTRELFF.

Points on this clonotype: One end of the junction fails to match germline, which may point to a read error. This chain uses TRBV6-6 with TRBJ2-3; maybe TRBD1 (6 bases). The CDR3 extends over 15 amino acids. The germline V gene encodes CDR1 MNHNY and CDR2 SVGAGI (reference sequence). CDR3: CGSLQQGNRSDTQYF. As DNA, the CDR3 is TGTGGCAGCCTCCAACAGGGTAATAGGTCAGATACGCAGTATTTT.

This clonotype was seen a single time. The germline gene is not matched at one end of the junction; a read error may be the cause. The V gene is TRBV6-5, the J gene TRBJ2-5; the D gene is possibly TRBD2 (5 bases). There are 15 residues in the CDR3. CDR1 MNHEY and CDR2 SVGAGI come from the germline V gene. The CDR3 spells CASTPDFLYQETQYF. CDR3 bases: TGTGCCAGCACCCCGGACTTCCTGTACCAAGAGACTCAGTACTTC.

This clonotype was recorded once. At one of its ends the junction is not consistent with the germline gene, which may arise from a read error. V is TRBV6-6 and J is TRBJ1-5, with 7 bases matching TRBD1. Looked up from germline, CDR1 is MNHNY and CDR2 is SVGAGI (reference sequence). This CDR3 spans 17 amino acids. CDR3 DNA sequence: TGTGCTAGCAGTTCCCGACAGGGAGTGTATAGCAATCAGCCCCAGCATTTT. Amino acids: CASSSRQGVYSNQPQHF.

This clonotype has more than one count but fewer than ten. This may come from a read error, since a much larger clone is one base off. The chain employs TRBV6-5 and TRBJ2-1; TRBD2 agrees at 8 bases. The CDR3 consists of 18 residues. Germline lookup yields CDR1 MNHEY and CDR2 SVGAGI. After removal of 5 bases from V and 5 bases from J, the junction contained 17 bases not matched to a gene. For the CDR3, the DNA is TGTGCCAGCAGTCAACTAGCTTCCGGGACTAGAAGGCACAATGAGCAGTTCTTC. Its protein product is CASSQLASGTRRHNEQFF.

This sequence joins TRBV11-2 and TRBJ2-1; 15 bases fit TRBD2. The CDR3 has 16 residues. Germline assignment: CDR1 SGHAT and CDR2 FQNNGV. CDR3 nucleotides: TGTGCAAGCCGTCCAGTTGGGACTAGCGGGAGGATTGAGCAGTTCTTC. It codes for CASRPVGTSGRIEQFF.

This clonotype was seen ten or more times. The V call is TRBV7-9, the J call TRBJ2-3; D ambiguous. The CDR3 is 11 amino acids. The V gene's germline CDR1 is SEHNR and CDR2 FQNEAQ (reference sequence). Trimming removed 6 bases at V and 0 bases at J, with 1 base between. CDR3 sequence (DNA): TGTGCCAGCAGTAGCACAGATACGCAGTATTTT. It codes for CASSSTDTQYF.

On this clonotype itself: Relative to the germline gene, one junction end is altered; a read error may explain this. The chain joins TRBV11-3 to TRBJ2-1, with 8 bases identical to TRBD1. The CDR3 is 13 amino acids. Germline assignment: CDR1 SGHNT and CDR2 YENEEA. The CDR3 spells CASSLRLGTGPFF. The CDR3 DNA reads as TGTGCCAGCAGCTTACGTCTAGGGACAGGTCCGTTTTTC.

On this clonotype itself: One junction end disagrees with the germline gene, perhaps due to a read error. The chain employs TRBV5-4 and TRBJ2-2, with D perhaps TRBD2 (5 bases). The CDR3 totals 14 residues. Germline V CDR1 and CDR2: SGHNT, YYREEE (reference sequence). The CDR3: CASSFVANTGEPLF. The DNA of the CDR3 is TGTGCCAGCAGCTTCGTCGCGAACACCGGGGAGCCGTTATTT.

The rearrangement joins TRBV4-1 to TRBJ1-5; TRBD1 might be the D (6 bases). The CDR3 has 13 residues. Per germline, CDR1 MGHRA and CDR2 YSYEKL. The ends were cut back, 6 bases at V and 9 bases at J, with 15 bases in the middle. The DNA of the CDR3 is TGCGCCAGCAGTGGGGGGCGAGATCTGCCCCAGCATTTT. It is translated as CASSGGRDLPQHF.

This clonotype was counted between two and nine times. The rearrangement uses TRBV20-1 and TRBJ2-1; tentatively, D is TRBD1 or TRBD2 (7 bases each). This CDR3 contains 16 residues. V dropped 4 bases and J dropped 1 base, with 17 bases sitting between them. Germline V gene data show CDR1 as DFQATT and CDR2 as SNEGSKA (reference sequence). CDR3 loop: CSAITRGGLSYNEQFF. The CDR3 DNA is TGCAGTGCTATCACCAGGGGGGGACTGTCCTACAATGAGCAGTTCTTC.

The CDR3 nucleotides are TGCGCCAGCAGGTACCAAGTGGTAGACAGACGATATGGCTACACCTTC. Amino acid sequence: CASRYQVVDRRYGYTF. The chain carries TRBV4-1 and TRBJ1-2, with a weak D call TRBD1 (5 bases). Per the germline V gene, CDR1 is MGHRA and CDR2 is YSYEKL. This CDR3 region has 16 residues. The ends were cut back, 6 bases at V and 5 bases at J, with 22 bases in the middle.

This clonotype was seen a few times. The CDR3 DNA reads as TGTGCCAGCATCCGGATCAGAGACTCTTCACCCCTCCACTTT. Protein: CASIRIRDSSPLHF. The genes are TRBV28 and TRBJ1-6; no clear D gene. Germline values: CDR1 MDHEN, CDR2 SYDVKM. This CDR3 is built from 14 residues. V was pared by 7 bases and J by 9 bases, with 16 bases between.

Worth noting for this clonotype: A read error may account for a junction end that differs from germline. CDR3: CTSSTKDEAEQFF. In nucleotides, the CDR3 is TGTACCAGCAGCACAAAGGATGAGGCTGAGCAGTTCTTC. The rearrangement joins TRBV11-3 to TRBJ2-1, with unresolved D. The germline V gene encodes CDR1 SGHNT and CDR2 YENEEA. The length of the CDR3 is 13 residues.

This clonotype was detected only once. The CDR3 carries no conserved terminal phenylalanine or tryptophan, so it likely arises from a read error. The rearrangement joins TRBV6-5 to TRBJ2-1; TRBD2 aligns across 11 bases. CDR3 size: 17 residues. Germline CDR1 reads MNHEY; CDR2 reads SVGAGI. The CDR3 coding sequence is TGTGCCAGCCGAACCCTTAGCGGGAGGGCCGGCTACAATAAGCAGTTCACC. Its protein is CASRTLSGRAGYNKQFT.

About this clonotype: It is likely a read error, because the conserved phenylalanine at the end of the CDR3 is missing. This sequence joins TRBV10-2 and TRBJ2-1; D ambiguous. Germline CDR1 WSHSY, CDR2 SAAADI. V shed 3 bases and J shed 9 bases, with 12 bases lying between them. The CDR3 spans 13 residues. As DNA, the CDR3 is TGCGCCAGCAGTGATTCTATGGTGGGTGAGCAGTTCTCC. It codes for CASSDSMVGEQFS.

A note on this clonotype: An end of the junction does not agree with germline; a read error may underlie this. This chain links TRBV7-9 with TRBJ2-4; 10 bases align to TRBD2. The CDR3 loop spans 20 amino acids. Germline V gene sequence: CDR1 SEHNR, CDR2 FQNEAQ (reference sequence). CDR3 nucleotides: TGTCCCAGCAACTTACCTTTAGATAGCGGGAGGAAGCCGGCCAAAAACATTCAGTACTTC. Translation: CPSNLPLDSGRKPAKNIQYF.

V and J are TRBV6-1 and TRBJ2-1; D is possibly TRBD2 (5 bases). The CDR3 extends over 12 amino acids. Germline V gene sequence: CDR1 MNHNS, CDR2 SASEGT. V was shortened by 8 bases and J by 7 bases, with 12 bases between the two germline ends. Here the CDR3 reads CASRPAENEQFF. The CDR3 DNA is TGTGCCAGCCGACCAGCGGAGAATGAGCAGTTCTTC.

The chain joins TRBV6-5 to TRBJ1-2, with D possibly matching TRBD1 (6 bases). V lost 10 bases to trimming and J lost 7 bases, with 22 bases between them. Germline values: CDR1 MNHEY, CDR2 SVGAGI. The CDR3 contains 14 residues. The CDR3 region is CANRSNNRDAGYTF. For the CDR3, the DNA is TGTGCCAACAGATCTAACAACAGGGACGCTGGCTACACCTTC.

The chain joins TRBV25-1 to TRBJ2-7; weak D call: TRBD2 (6 bases). The CDR3 is made up of 14 amino acids. Germline CDR1 is MGHDK and CDR2 is SYGVNS. The CDR3 loop is CTSSVVGRPNEQYV. The CDR3 bases are TGTACCAGCAGTGTAGTGGGGAGGCCGAACGAGCAGTACGTC.

The genes are TRBV20-1 and TRBJ1-1; D is ambiguous. Between the trimmed V and J ends, which lost 6 bases and 5 bases, there was a span of 16 bases. Germline V CDR1 and CDR2: DFQATT, SNEGSKA (reference sequence). The CDR3 has 13 residues. The CDR3, as DNA: TGCAGTGCATCGAAGGGAGCGAGTACTGAAGCTTTCTTT. This codes for CSASKGASTEAFF.

Of note for this clonotype: Germline and junction disagree at one end, which may indicate a read error. J is TRBJ1-2 and V is TRBV7-9; 7 positions match TRBD1. The CDR3 length is 16 residues. Germline CDR1 reads SEHNR; CDR2 reads FQNEAQ (reference sequence). CDR3 bases: TGTGCCGGCAGCTCACTCGACGGACAGGTGGGATATGGCTACATCTTC. Translating it yields CAGSSLDGQVGYGYIF.

The chain uses TRBV12-3 or TRBV12-4 and TRBJ2-7; D perhaps matches TRBD2 (7 bases). The CDR3 runs 14 residues. Trimming took 2 bases from V and 4 from J, leaving 12 bases between them. CDR3 sequence reads: CASSLRGGLYEQYV. As DNA, the CDR3 is TGTGCCAGCAGTTTAAGGGGGGGATTATACGAGCAGTACGTC.

The gene calls are TRBV6-5 and TRBJ1-2; no definite D call. The CDR3 runs 16 residues. V was shortened by 7 bases and J by 3 bases, with 21 bases between the two germline ends. Germline V CDR1 and CDR2: MNHEY, SVGAGI. Here the CDR3 reads CASNYPVWVGDYGYTF. The CDR3 coding sequence is TGTGCCAGCAATTATCCAGTATGGGTTGGGGACTATGGCTACACCTTC.

With regard to this clonotype: The missing conserved phenylalanine or tryptophan at the end of this CDR3 makes a read error likely. Because the CDR3's place on the DNA is in doubt, the DNA is left out and the CDR3 is given as listed by TCRdb. The chain combines TRBV29-1 with TRBJ2-3; TRBD2, the table's D call, lacks a check against the DNA. Germline CDR1 and CDR2: SQVTM and ANQGSEA. The CDR3 contains 14 residues when both ends are counted. The CDR3 loop is CSVAQTSHTDTHYY.

For this clonotype: A read error is likely, as this CDR3 ends without the conserved phenylalanine or tryptophan. V is TRBV6-5 and J is TRBJ2-1; TRBD2 matches at 13 bases. V lost 6 bases to trimming and J lost 9 bases; unmatched junction nucleotides: 5. CDR3 length equals 14 residues. Germline assignment: CDR1 MNHEY and CDR2 SVGAGI. CDR3 in amino acids: CASRGTSGMGEQFL. CDR3 DNA: TGTGCCAGCAGAGGGACTAGCGGGATGGGTGAGCAGTTCCTC.

In regard to this clonotype: One junction end disagrees with the germline gene, perhaps due to a read error. This chain uses TRBV6-2 or TRBV6-3 with TRBJ2-4; a weak D match, TRBD2 (5 bases). Germline V gene lookup returns CDR1 MNHEY and CDR2 SVGEGT. This CDR3 region has 16 residues. The CDR3 protein is CVSSYRTDLAKDIQYF. CDR3 nucleotides: TGTGTGAGCAGCTATCGGACTGACCTAGCCAAAGACATTCAGTACTTC.

Details on this clonotype: Possible read error: a much larger clone is one base away. The chain has TRBV7-9 and TRBJ2-7; 9 bases are a match to TRBD1. Germline loops: CDR1 SEHNR, CDR2 FQNEAQ (reference sequence). The junction had 7 bases not matched to a gene; V was cut back by 5 bases and J by 2 bases. The CDR3 extends over 15 amino acids. The CDR3 reads CASSSGQGIAYEQYF. Written as DNA, the CDR3 is TGTGCCAGCAGCAGTGGACAGGGGATCGCCTACGAGCAGTACTTC.